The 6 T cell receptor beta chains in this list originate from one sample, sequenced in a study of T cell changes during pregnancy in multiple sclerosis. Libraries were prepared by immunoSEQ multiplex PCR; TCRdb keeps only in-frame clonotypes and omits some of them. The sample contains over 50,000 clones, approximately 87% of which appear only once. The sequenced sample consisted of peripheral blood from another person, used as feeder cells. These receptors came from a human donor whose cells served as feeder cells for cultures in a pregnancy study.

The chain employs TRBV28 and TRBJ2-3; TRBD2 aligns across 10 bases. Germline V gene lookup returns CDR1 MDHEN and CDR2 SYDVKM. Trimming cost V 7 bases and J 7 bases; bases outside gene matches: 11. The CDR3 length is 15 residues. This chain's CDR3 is CASILKRGGGYTQYF. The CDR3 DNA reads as TGTGCCAGCATCCTTAAGCGGGGGGGCGGGTATACGCAGTATTTT.

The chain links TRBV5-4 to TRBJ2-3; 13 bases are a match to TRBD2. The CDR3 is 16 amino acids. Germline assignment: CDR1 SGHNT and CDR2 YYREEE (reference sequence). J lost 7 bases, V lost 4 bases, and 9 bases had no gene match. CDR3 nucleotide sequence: TGTGCCAGCAGCACAGGACTAGCGGGAGCGGGGTATACGCAGTATTTT. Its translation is CASSTGLAGAGYTQYF. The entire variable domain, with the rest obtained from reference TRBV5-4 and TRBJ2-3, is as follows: ETGVTQSPTHLIKTRGQQVTLRCSSQSGHNTVSWYQQALGQGPQFIFQYYREEENGRGNFPPRFSGLQFPNYSSELNVNALELDDSALYLCASSTGLAGAGYTQYFGPGTRLTVL.

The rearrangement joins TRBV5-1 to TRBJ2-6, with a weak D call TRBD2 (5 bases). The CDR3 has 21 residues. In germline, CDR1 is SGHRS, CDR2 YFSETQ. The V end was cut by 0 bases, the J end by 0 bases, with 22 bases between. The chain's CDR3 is CASSLDGRVLASNSGANVLTF. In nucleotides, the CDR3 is TGCGCCAGCAGCTTGGATGGGCGGGTGCTAGCCTCCAACTCTGGGGCCAACGTCCTGACTTTC.

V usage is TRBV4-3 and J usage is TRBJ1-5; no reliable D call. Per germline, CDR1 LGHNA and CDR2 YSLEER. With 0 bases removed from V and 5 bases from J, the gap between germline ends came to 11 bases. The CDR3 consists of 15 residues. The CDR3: CASSQDWGSDQPQHF. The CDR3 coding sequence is TGCGCCAGCAGCCAAGATTGGGGTTCGGATCAGCCCCAGCATTTT.

This CDR3 is CASSSPGTPYEQYF. In nucleotides, the CDR3 is TGTGCCAGCAGCTCGCCCGGGACTCCGTACGAGCAGTACTTC. The chain joins TRBV7-9 to TRBJ2-7; possibly TRBD2 for D (6 bases). This CDR3 is 14 amino acids long. The ends were cut back, 4 bases at V and 4 bases at J, with 14 bases in the middle. Germline V gene lookup returns CDR1 SEHNR and CDR2 FQNEAQ (reference sequence).

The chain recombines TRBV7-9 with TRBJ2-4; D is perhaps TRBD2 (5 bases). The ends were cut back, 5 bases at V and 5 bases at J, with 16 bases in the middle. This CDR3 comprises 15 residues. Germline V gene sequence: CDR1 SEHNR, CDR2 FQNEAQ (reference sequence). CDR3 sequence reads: CASSLPGLAQNIQYF. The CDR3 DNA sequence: TGTGCCAGCAGCCTTCCCGGATTAGCGCAAAACATTCAGTACTTC.